This T cell receptor (beta chain) was observed in a study of blood T cells in healthy people across ages. Through a sample-barcoded 5' primer and a J-beta primer mix, a second PCR was run for roughly 6 to 11 cycles. TCRdb itself ran the 5' RACE reads through MiXCR, one entry per CDR3 protein. In the table there are about 840,000 distinct CDR3 sequences, about 27% of which are singletons. This CDR3 comprises 15 residues. Germline assignment: CDR1 SGHTA and CDR2 FQGNSA. V was trimmed by 5 bases and J by 6 bases, leaving 19 bases between them. The same specimen was also included in a second study, on T cells of mothers and their children. From that study: Each child gave approximately 2.8 million TCR beta CDR3 reads (each mother, over 8.5 million).

Specimen: blood. The J gene is TRBJ1-2, the V gene TRBV7-2; D is unresolved. The origin of this receptor is a middle-aged woman in good health. The CDR3 loop reads CASSQRTEARDGYTF. CDR3 in DNA: TGTGCCAGCAGCCAAAGGACCGAAGCCCGTGATGGCTACACCTTC.